Here is one T cell receptor (beta chain) with its context. Its cognate antigen is unknown. These data come from a study of multiple sclerosis patients with progressive multifocal leukoencephalopathy. The assay was immunoSEQ multiplex PCR, and TCRdb's table has in-frame clones only and misses some. The sample includes tens of thousands of clones, 85% to 90% of them seen just once. Findings and caveats of the study: Most PML patients had lower entropy, suggesting less diverse TRB repertoires. Clones expanded at PML were already present before and during natalizumab. TRBV and TRBJ usage showed no common pattern when PML developed.

The V end lost 4 bases, the J end lost 3 bases, and 12 bases lay between the germline ends. The germline V gene has CDR1 LGHNA and CDR2 YSLEER. The CDR3 runs 15 residues. The time point was: about six months of natalizumab therapy. Prior interferon beta treatment was universal, and the PML patients were all female. This receptor was taken from a human donor with multiple sclerosis. The chain links TRBV4-3 to TRBJ2-2; D is perhaps TRBD1 (6 bases). Sequencing was performed on PBMCs, taken from a patient treated with natalizumab. CDR3 nucleotide sequence: TGCGCCAGCAGCCGGGGGCAGCGGTACACCGGGGAGCTGTTTTTT. This encodes CASSRGQRYTGELFF.